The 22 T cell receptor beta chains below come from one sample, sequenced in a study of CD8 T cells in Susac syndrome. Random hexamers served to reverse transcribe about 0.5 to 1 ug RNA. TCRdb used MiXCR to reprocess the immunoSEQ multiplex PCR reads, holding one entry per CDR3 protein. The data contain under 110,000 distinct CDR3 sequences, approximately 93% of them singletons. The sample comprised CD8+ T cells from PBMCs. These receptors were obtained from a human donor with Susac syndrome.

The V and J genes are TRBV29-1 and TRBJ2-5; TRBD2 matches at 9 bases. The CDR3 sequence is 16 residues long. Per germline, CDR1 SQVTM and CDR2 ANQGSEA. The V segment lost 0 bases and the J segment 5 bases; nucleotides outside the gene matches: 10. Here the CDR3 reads CSVEDELAGVGETQYF. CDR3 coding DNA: TGCAGCGTTGAAGATGAATTAGCGGGGGTCGGTGAGACCCAGTACTTC.

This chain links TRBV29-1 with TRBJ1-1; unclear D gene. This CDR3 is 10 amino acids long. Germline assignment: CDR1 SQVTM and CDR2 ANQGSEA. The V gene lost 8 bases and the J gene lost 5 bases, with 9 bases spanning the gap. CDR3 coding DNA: TGCAGCTGTCGGGAGACTGAAGCTTTCTTT. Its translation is CSCRETEAFF.

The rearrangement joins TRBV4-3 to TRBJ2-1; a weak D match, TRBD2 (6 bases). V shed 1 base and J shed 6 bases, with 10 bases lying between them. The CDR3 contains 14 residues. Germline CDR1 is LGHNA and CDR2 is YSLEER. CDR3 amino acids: CASSQASGGNEQFF. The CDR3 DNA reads TGCGCCAGCAGCCAAGCTTCCGGGGGCAATGAGCAGTTCTTC.

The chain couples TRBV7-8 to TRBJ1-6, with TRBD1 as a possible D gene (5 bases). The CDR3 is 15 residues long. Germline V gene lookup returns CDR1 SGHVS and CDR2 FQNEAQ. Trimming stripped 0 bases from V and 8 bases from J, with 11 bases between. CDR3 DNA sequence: TGTGCCAGCAGCTTAGCGGCCAGGGTTGATTCACCCCTCCACTTT. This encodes CASSLAARVDSPLHF.

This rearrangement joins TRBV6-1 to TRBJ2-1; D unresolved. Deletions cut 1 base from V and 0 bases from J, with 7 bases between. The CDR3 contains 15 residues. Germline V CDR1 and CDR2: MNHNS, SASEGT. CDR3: CASSEVFSSYNEQFF. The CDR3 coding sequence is TGTGCCAGCAGTGAAGTCTTTAGCTCCTACAATGAGCAGTTCTTC.

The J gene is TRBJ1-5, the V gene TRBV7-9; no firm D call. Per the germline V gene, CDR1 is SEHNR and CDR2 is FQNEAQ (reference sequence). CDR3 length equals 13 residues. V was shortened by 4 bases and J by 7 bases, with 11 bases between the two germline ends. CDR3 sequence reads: CASSSGSGQPQHF. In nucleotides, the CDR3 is TGTGCCAGCAGCTCGGGGTCGGGGCAGCCCCAGCATTTT.

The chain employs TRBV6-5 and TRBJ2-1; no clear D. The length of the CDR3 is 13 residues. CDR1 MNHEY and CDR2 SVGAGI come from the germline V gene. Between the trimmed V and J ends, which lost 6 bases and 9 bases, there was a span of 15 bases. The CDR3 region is CASRPDPSPEQFF. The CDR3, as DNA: TGTGCCAGCAGACCCGATCCCTCCCCTGAGCAGTTCTTC.

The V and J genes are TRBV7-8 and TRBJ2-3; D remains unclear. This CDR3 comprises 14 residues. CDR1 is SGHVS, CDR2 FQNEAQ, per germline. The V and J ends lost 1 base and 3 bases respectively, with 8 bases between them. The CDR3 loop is CASSLVPGTDTQYF. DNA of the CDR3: TGTGCCAGCAGCTTAGTCCCCGGAACAGATACGCAGTATTTT. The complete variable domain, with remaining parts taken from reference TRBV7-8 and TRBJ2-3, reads GAGVSQSPRYKVAKRGQDVALRCDPISGHVSLFWYQQALGQGPEFLTYFQNEAQLDKSGLPSDRFFAERPEGSVSTLKIQRTQQEDSAVYLCASSLVPGTDTQYFGPGTRLTVL.

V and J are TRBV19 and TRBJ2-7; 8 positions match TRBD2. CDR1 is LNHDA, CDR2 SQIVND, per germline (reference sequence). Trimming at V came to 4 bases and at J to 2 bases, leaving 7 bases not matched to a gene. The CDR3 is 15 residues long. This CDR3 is CASSTEGTRTYEQYF. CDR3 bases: TGTGCCAGTAGTACCGAAGGGACTAGAACCTACGAGCAGTACTTC.

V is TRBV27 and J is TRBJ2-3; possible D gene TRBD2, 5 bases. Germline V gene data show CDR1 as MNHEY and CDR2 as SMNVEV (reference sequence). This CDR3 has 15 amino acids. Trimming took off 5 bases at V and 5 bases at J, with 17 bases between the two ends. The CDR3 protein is CASSEDLGTQDTQYF. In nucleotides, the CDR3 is TGTGCCAGCAGTGAGGACTTAGGAACACAAGATACGCAGTATTTT.

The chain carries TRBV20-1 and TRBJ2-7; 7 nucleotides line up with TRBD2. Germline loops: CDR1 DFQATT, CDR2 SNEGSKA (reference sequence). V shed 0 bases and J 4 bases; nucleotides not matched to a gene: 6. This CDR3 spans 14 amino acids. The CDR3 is CSARDRLADYEQYF. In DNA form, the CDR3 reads TGCAGTGCTAGAGATCGTCTAGCGGATTACGAGCAGTACTTC.

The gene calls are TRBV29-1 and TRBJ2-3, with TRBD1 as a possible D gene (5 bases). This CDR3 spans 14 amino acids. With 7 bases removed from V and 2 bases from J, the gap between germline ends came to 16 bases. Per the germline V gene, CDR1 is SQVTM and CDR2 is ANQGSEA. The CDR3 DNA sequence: TGCAGCGCCGCTGGGGCAGAATACACAGATACGCAGTATTTT. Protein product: CSAAGAEYTDTQYF.

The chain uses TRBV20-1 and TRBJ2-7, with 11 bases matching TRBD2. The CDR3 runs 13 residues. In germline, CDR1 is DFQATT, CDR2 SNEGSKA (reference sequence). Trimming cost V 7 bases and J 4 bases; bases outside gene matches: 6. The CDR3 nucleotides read TGCAGTGGGACCGGGACTAGCGGTTACGAGCAGTACTTC. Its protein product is CSGTGTSGYEQYF.

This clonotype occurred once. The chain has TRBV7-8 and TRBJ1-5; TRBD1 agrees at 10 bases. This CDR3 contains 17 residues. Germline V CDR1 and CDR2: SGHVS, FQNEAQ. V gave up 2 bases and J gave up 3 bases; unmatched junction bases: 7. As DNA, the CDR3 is TGTGCCAGCAGCTTAATGGACAGGGGGATGGTCAATCAGCCCCAGCATTTT. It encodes CASSLMDRGMVNQPQHF.

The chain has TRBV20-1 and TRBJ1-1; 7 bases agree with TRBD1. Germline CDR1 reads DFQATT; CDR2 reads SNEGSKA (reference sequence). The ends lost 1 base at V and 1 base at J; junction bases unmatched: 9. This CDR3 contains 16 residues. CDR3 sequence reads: CSARGNSGTANTEAFF. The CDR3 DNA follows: TGCAGTGCTAGAGGTAACTCCGGGACAGCGAACACTGAAGCTTTCTTT.

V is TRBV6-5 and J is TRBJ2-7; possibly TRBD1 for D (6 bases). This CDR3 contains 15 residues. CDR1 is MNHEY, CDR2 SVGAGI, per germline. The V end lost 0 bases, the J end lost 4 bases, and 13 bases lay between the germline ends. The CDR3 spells CASSYSRTAQYEQYF. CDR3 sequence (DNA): TGTGCCAGCAGTTACTCTCGGACAGCACAGTACGAGCAGTACTTC.

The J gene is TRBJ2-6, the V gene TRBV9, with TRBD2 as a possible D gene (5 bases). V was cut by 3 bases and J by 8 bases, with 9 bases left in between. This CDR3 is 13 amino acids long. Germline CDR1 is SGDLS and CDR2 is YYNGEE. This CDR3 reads CASSELGTNVLTF. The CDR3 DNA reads TGTGCCAGCAGCGAACTCGGGACCAACGTCCTGACTTTC.

The CDR3 sequence: CASSTGTGGKGTEAFF. DNA of the CDR3: TGTGCCAGTAGTACCGGGACAGGGGGCAAGGGCACTGAAGCTTTCTTT. V gene TRBV19 combines with J gene TRBJ1-1; TRBD1 aligns across 12 bases. Germline V CDR1 and CDR2: LNHDA, SQIVND (reference sequence). V lost 4 bases to trimming and J lost 4 bases; unmatched junction nucleotides: 7. The CDR3 extends over 16 amino acids.

The CDR3 nucleotides read TGTGCCAGCAGCCTCATAACGAGTGAGACCCAGTACTTC. Encoded protein: CASSLITSETQYF. The gene calls are TRBV7-3 and TRBJ2-5; D not resolved. This CDR3 is built from 13 residues. The ends were cut back, 5 bases at V and 5 bases at J, with 12 bases in the middle. Germline CDR1 reads SGHTA; CDR2 reads FQGTGA.

The CDR3 here is CASSTTSVGTQYF. The DNA for the CDR3 is TGTGCCAGCAGTACTACTAGCGTCGGGACCCAGTACTTC. This chain connects TRBV27 to TRBJ2-5; TRBD2 matches at 7 bases. V lost 5 bases and J lost 7; bases outside the gene matches: 7. The CDR3 has 13 amino acids. In germline, CDR1 is MNHEY, CDR2 SMNVEV (reference sequence).

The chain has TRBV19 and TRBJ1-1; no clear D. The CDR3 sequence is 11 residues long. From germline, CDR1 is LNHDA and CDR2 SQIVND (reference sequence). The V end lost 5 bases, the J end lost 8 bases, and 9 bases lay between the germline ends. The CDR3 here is CASSVVGEAFF. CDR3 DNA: TGTGCCAGTAGTGTAGTTGGGGAAGCTTTCTTT.

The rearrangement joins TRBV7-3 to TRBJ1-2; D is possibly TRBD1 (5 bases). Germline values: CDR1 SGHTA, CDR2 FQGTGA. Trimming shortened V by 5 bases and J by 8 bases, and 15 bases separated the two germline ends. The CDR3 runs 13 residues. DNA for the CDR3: TGTGCCAGCAGCCCCCGTGGGGCGGAAGGCTACACCTTC. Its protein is CASSPRGAEGYTF.